Each of the 14 T cell receptor beta chains below was sequenced from the same sample in a study of OX40 agonist ivuxolimab in advanced cancers. Libraries were prepared by immunoSEQ multiplex PCR; TCRdb keeps only in-frame clonotypes and omits some of them. Counted here are over 60,000 clones, approximately 86% occurring once; the ten biggest clones make up around 2%. The starting material was CD4+ or CD8+ T cells sorted from blood, obtained in a trial of the OX40 agonist ivuxolimab. These receptors were taken from an adult with an advanced solid tumor such as melanoma, head and neck, liver or kidney cancer.

The chain joins TRBV30 to TRBJ2-2; TRBD2 matches at 7 bases. This CDR3 has 14 residues. Germline V gene data show CDR1 as GTSNPN and CDR2 as SVGIG (reference sequence). Trimming took 0 bases from V and 5 from J; bases not matched to a gene: 3. The CDR3 loop is CAWSVRGGTGELFF. CDR3 bases: TGTGCCTGGAGTGTACGGGGAGGGACCGGGGAGCTGTTTTTT.

The chain combines TRBV19 with TRBJ1-1; D not resolved. Trimming pared 5 bases from V and 0 bases from J, leaving 10 bases between. This CDR3 region has 14 residues. The V gene's germline CDR1 is LNHDA and CDR2 SQIVND (reference sequence). As DNA, the CDR3 is TGTGCCAGTAGTTCGACAAGGATGAACACTGAAGCTTTCTTT. As protein: CASSSTRMNTEAFF.

The chain employs TRBV14 and TRBJ2-6; D might be TRBD1 (6 bases). V lost 7 bases to trimming and J lost 1 base, with 11 bases between them. This CDR3 is 15 amino acids long. The V gene's germline CDR1 is SGHDN and CDR2 FVKESK. The DNA of the CDR3 is TGTGCCAGCACCGGACAGTTATCTGGGGCCAACGTCCTGACTTTC. The encoded protein is CASTGQLSGANVLTF.

As DNA, the CDR3 is TGTGCCAGCAGTGAGGGGCTCTTTAATCGGGGCTCACCCCTCCACTTT. Its protein product is CASSEGLFNRGSPLHF. This chain uses TRBV2 with TRBJ1-6; tentatively, D is TRBD1 (5 bases). The ends were cut back, 3 bases at V and 10 bases at J, with 19 bases in the middle. Germline V gene data show CDR1 as SNHLY and CDR2 as FYNNEI. The CDR3 covers 16 residues. Based on the CDR3 plus reference TRBV2 and TRBJ1-6, the full variable domain is EPEVTQTPSHQVTQMGQEVILRCVPISNHLYFYWYRQILGQKVEFLVSFYNNEISEKSEIFDDQFSVERPDGSNFTLKIRSTKLEDSAMYFCASSEGLFNRGSPLHFGNGTRLTVT.

The chain joins TRBV14 to TRBJ2-7; 8 bases are a match to TRBD2. There are 15 residues in the CDR3. The J segment lost 0 bases and the V segment lost 4 bases, leaving 5 bases of the junction unmatched. Germline V gene sequence: CDR1 SGHDN, CDR2 FVKESK. The CDR3: CASSLWGTSSYEQYF. The CDR3 DNA is TGTGCCAGCAGCCTGTGGGGGACTAGCTCCTACGAGCAGTACTTC.

This chain uses TRBV2 with TRBJ2-1; 12 bases are shared with TRBD2. This CDR3 region has 17 residues. The germline gives CDR1 SNHLY, CDR2 FYNNEI. Trimming took 8 bases from V and 1 from J; bases not matched to a gene: 9. The CDR3 here is CASGGTSGSWSYNEQFF. CDR3 sequence (DNA): TGTGCCAGCGGGGGGACTAGCGGGTCATGGTCCTACAATGAGCAGTTCTTC.

CDR3: CASSSGQAYYNSPLHF. CDR3 DNA: TGTGCCAGCAGTTCCGGACAGGCCTACTATAATTCACCCCTCCACTTT. The chain links TRBV6-6 to TRBJ1-6; the match to TRBD1 covers 7 bases. The CDR3 length is 16 residues. CDR1 and CDR2 (germline): MNHNY, SVGAGI (reference sequence). With V trimmed by 4 bases and J by 3 bases, 6 bases remained unmatched.

The CDR3: CASRRQGAGGEKLFF. DNA for the CDR3: TGTGCCAGCAGACGACAGGGGGCCGGAGGTGAAAAACTGTTTTTT. This chain links TRBV5-8 with TRBJ1-4; 10 bases align to TRBD1. V shed 5 bases, J shed 7 bases, and the junction held 8 bases outside the gene matches. CDR1 is SGHTS, CDR2 YDEGEE, per germline. This CDR3 region has 15 residues.

The chain recombines TRBV19 with TRBJ2-7; no definite D call. Per germline, CDR1 LNHDA and CDR2 SQIVND (reference sequence). The CDR3 has 14 amino acids. Trimming removed 6 bases from V and 6 bases from J, with 18 bases in between. DNA of the CDR3: TGTGCCAGTAGGACCGTGGGAATCGGCGGCGAGCAGTACTTC. The encoded protein is CASRTVGIGGEQYF.

This chain uses TRBV9 with TRBJ2-2; TRBD2 agrees at 7 bases. In germline, CDR1 is SGDLS, CDR2 YYNGEE. Losses at the gene ends were 3 bases for V and 5 bases for J; bases not matched to a gene: 10. The CDR3 contains 16 residues. CDR3 nucleotide sequence: TGTGCCAGCAGCGCCCACGGGGGGAGAAATACCGGGGAGCTGTTTTTT. Its translation is CASSAHGGRNTGELFF.

This clone has more than one count but fewer than ten. V is TRBV5-1 and J is TRBJ2-5, with D perhaps assigned TRBD1 or TRBD2 (5 bases each). Germline assignment: CDR1 SGHRS and CDR2 YFSETQ. This CDR3 spans 13 amino acids. Trimming shortened V by 2 bases and J by 2 bases, and 7 bases separated the two germline ends. CDR3 residues: CASSFREQETQYF. CDR3 sequence (DNA): TGCGCCAGCAGCTTCAGGGAGCAAGAGACCCAGTACTTC.

This clone appeared a single time. The chain has TRBV10-3 and TRBJ2-7; 8 bases are a match to TRBD1. This CDR3 is 16 amino acids long. Trimming at V came to 2 bases and at J to 4 bases, leaving 10 bases not matched to a gene. CDR1 ENHRY and CDR2 SYGVKD come from the germline V gene. The CDR3 DNA reads as TGTGCCATCAGTGAGCGGAGGCAGGGGGCTCTGTACGAGCAGTACTTC. Its protein is CAISERRQGALYEQYF.

The J gene is TRBJ2-7, the V gene TRBV27; possible D gene TRBD1, 6 bases. Trimming left V 6 bases short and J 0 bases short, with 12 bases between. The CDR3 consists of 14 residues. Germline assignment: CDR1 MNHEY and CDR2 SMNVEV (reference sequence). In nucleotides, the CDR3 is TGTGCCAGCAGCCTCGTACAGGGCTCCTACGAGCAGTACTTC. Residues: CASSLVQGSYEQYF.

The V and J genes are TRBV19 and TRBJ2-5; D is possibly TRBD2 (5 bases). Looked up from germline, CDR1 is LNHDA and CDR2 is SQIVND (reference sequence). Trimming pared 5 bases from V and 0 bases from J, leaving 19 bases between. There are 17 residues in the CDR3. The CDR3 DNA sequence: TGTGCCAGTAGTGGTCTCCCTTCTGGGGAGTACCAAGAGACCCAGTACTTC. Protein: CASSGLPSGEYQETQYF.